These 7 T cell receptor beta chains were all obtained from the same sample, sequenced in a study of response to subunit inactivated influenza vaccine. TCRdb redid the calling of the RT-PCR reads with MiXCR, one entry per CDR3 protein. The data show around 760,000 distinct CDR3 sequences, 14% seen once. The starting material was PBMCs from blood, obtained roughly 2 weeks before vaccination. These receptors came from a man aged 50 or older who received an inactivated influenza vaccine.

This clonotype was seen at least ten times. This chain connects TRBV12-3 or TRBV12-4 to TRBJ2-4; a possible D gene is TRBD1 (5 bases). The CDR3 totals 15 residues. Trimming took 5 bases from V and 5 from J, leaving 16 bases between them. In DNA form, the CDR3 reads TGTGCCAGCAGTCCCGGTGTAGGGGCGGAAAACATTCAGTACTTC. Its protein is CASSPGVGAENIQYF.

This clonotype appeared many times. This chain uses TRBV20-1 with TRBJ2-1; no reliable D call. Trimming removed 0 bases at V and 6 bases at J, with 9 bases between. Per germline, CDR1 DFQATT and CDR2 SNEGSKA (reference sequence). The CDR3 is 13 residues long. The CDR3 loop is CSARDGLRNEQFF. In nucleotides, the CDR3 is TGCAGTGCTAGAGACGGGCTCCGCAATGAGCAGTTCTTC.

This clonotype was seen a handful of times. The chain is built from TRBV5-6 and TRBJ1-6, with D unclear. The CDR3 is made up of 13 amino acids. The germline V gene encodes CDR1 SGHDT and CDR2 YYEEEE. Trimming removed 5 bases from V and 5 bases from J, with 8 bases in between. CDR3 sequence reads: CASRTWDNSPLHF. The CDR3 nucleotides are TGTGCCAGCAGGACATGGGATAATTCACCCCTCCACTTT.

This clonotype was counted only a few times. The chain has TRBV20-1 and TRBJ2-7; 10 bases fit TRBD1. The germline V gene has CDR1 DFQATT and CDR2 SNEGSKA (reference sequence). V trimming: 1 base; J trimming: 1 base; junction bases outside the gene matches: 4. This CDR3 has 15 amino acids. The CDR3 coding sequence is TGCAGTGCTAGAGCTCGGGACAGGGGTTCCTACGAGCAGTACTTC. As protein: CSARARDRGSYEQYF.

V and J are TRBV30 and TRBJ1-5; 8 bases align to TRBD1. Germline CDR1 and CDR2: GTSNPN and SVGIG (reference sequence). The CDR3 has 14 amino acids. The V segment lost 2 bases and the J segment 3 bases; nucleotides outside the gene matches: 3. The CDR3 loop reads CAWSQTGVNQPQHF. In nucleotides, the CDR3 is TGTGCCTGGAGTCAGACAGGGGTCAATCAGCCCCAGCATTTT.

In this sample, this clonotype turned up a few times. The V and J genes are TRBV27 and TRBJ2-4; D is ambiguous. Looked up from germline, CDR1 is MNHEY and CDR2 is SMNVEV (reference sequence). This CDR3 is built from 13 residues. The V gene lost 2 bases and the J gene lost 10 bases, with 12 bases spanning the gap. CDR3 sequence reads: CASSLMYPGIQYF. CDR3 DNA: TGTGCCAGCAGTTTAATGTACCCTGGGATTCAGTACTTC.

This clonotype was seen a single time. This chain joins TRBV20-1 and TRBJ2-1; TRBD2 is a possible D gene (6 bases). This CDR3 is built from 14 residues. Trimming pared 6 bases from V and 4 bases from J, leaving 16 bases between. Per the germline V gene, CDR1 is DFQATT and CDR2 is SNEGSKA (reference sequence). The CDR3 protein is CSATRGLDYNEQFF. The CDR3 DNA reads as TGCAGTGCCACGAGGGGACTGGATTACAATGAGCAGTTCTTC.